This TCR beta chain was sequenced for a study of cytomegalovirus exposure and HLA in healthy donors. Overall study findings and caveats: Earlier results showed most TCR beta V segments being productive about 87% or about 30% of the time. Available immune exposure information covered CMV serostatus only.

As to this clone: Its target is unknown.

In the PCR, 60 Vbeta and 13 Jbeta primers were used. Assay: immunoSEQ multiplex PCR; the TCRdb copy retains only in-frame clones and omits some. This sample has under 150,000 clones, with less than 80% found just once. This CDR3 is built from 18 residues. J was trimmed by 5 bases and V by 0 bases; bases with no gene match: 13. Germline CDR1 reads KGHSH; CDR2 reads LQKENI. The TCR sequence derives from a female donor in good health and CMV-seropositive. This chain links TRBV18 with TRBJ2-1, with 7 bases identical to TRBD1. Sequenced sample: PBMCs. The CDR3 loop is CASSPPWERQGDNNEQFF. The CDR3 region has the DNA TGTGCCAGCTCACCACCATGGGAAAGGCAGGGGGATAACAATGAGCAGTTCTTC.